A single T cell receptor beta chain is shown here with its context. The sample belongs to a study of blood T cell repertoires in COVID-19. The CDR3 contains 16 residues. The germline gives CDR1 SGHNT, CDR2 YYREEE (reference sequence). V shed 0 bases and J 8 bases; nucleotides not matched to a gene: 5. Per the original data handling: Estimation of nucleated cell counts relied on the amplification of reference gene primers. TCRdb's table, derived via immunoSEQ multiplex PCR, lists solely in-frame clones and lacks some. The V and J calls and clone size were taken over from that table, and D and trimming were inferred from the DNA. This table has 100,000 to 150,000 clones, about 80% appearing once.

The V call is TRBV5-4, the J call TRBJ2-2; TRBD1 matches at 12 bases. The source material was peripheral blood. This clonotype was obtained from a human donor in a cohort sampled during active COVID-19. The CDR3 DNA reads TGTGCCAGCAGCTTGGCTGGGACAGGGGGCAGGGGGGAGCTGTTTTTT. The encoded protein is CASSLAGTGGRGELFF.